This T cell receptor (beta chain) is from a study of blood T cell repertoires in COVID-19. The overall study: The analysed material was cDNA or gDNA that came from T cells, B-cell-depleted T cells, or PBMCs.

Grouping used clinical history reported by participants in a survey and questionnaire. Using immunoSEQ multiplex PCR, the repertoire was profiled, and TCRdb retains in-frame clones only, with some absent. The sample lists about 170,000 clones; about nine tenths were seen once. The CDR3 has 14 residues. V was cut by 3 bases and J by 2 bases, with 12 bases left in between. Germline CDR1 and CDR2: DFQATT and SNEGSKA (reference sequence). The sample was PBMCs or T cells enriched from blood (not recorded which). The V and J genes are TRBV20-1 and TRBJ2-3; no definite D call. This TCR was recovered from a woman aged 18-30 years who had recovered from COVID-19. CDR3 in DNA: TGCAGTGCTAGTCTTGGCTTTAACACAGATACGCAGTATTTT. This codes for CSASLGFNTDTQYF.